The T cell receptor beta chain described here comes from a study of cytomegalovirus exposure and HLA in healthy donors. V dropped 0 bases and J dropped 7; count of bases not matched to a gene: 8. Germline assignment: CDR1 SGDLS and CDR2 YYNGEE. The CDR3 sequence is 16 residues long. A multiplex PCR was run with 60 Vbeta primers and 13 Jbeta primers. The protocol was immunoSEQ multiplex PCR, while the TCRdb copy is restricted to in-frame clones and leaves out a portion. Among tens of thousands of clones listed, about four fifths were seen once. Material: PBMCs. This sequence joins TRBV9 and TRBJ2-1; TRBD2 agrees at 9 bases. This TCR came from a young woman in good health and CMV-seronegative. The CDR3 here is CASSVGLAEGGNEQFF. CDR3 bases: TGTGCCAGCAGCGTAGGACTAGCGGAGGGGGGAAATGAGCAGTTCTTC.